The clone carrying this T cell receptor (beta chain) was seen a few times. Its antigen remains unknown. This record comes from a study of beta chain features in type 1 diabetes. The entirety of the isolated RNA underwent reverse transcription, so expressed TCRB transcripts were sequenced. About 3.9 million reads on average were seen across naive, central memory and regulatory T cell samples. Here immunoSEQ multiplex PCR was the method, and the copy in TCRdb shows in-frame clones only, minus some. The table includes 130,000 or so clones, 9% to 9.5% detected once. Using CD45RO/CCR7/CD25/CD127/CD95/CD27, CD4+ naive, central memory, regulatory and stem cell-like memory cells were sorted. Germline-derived CDR1 and CDR2 are GTSNPN and SVGIG (reference sequence). Trimming took 4 bases from V and 1 from J, leaving 13 bases between them. The CDR3 totals 15 residues. Study-wide findings and caveats: Insertion counts at VDJ junctions were lower in type 1 diabetes patients, who also showed more deletions there. TCRB rearrangement may or may not be influenced by HLA type; here this remained unresolved.

The sequence was obtained from a man aged 18 to 29 in good health. Sequencing was carried out using central memory CD4+ T cells from blood. V gene TRBV30 combines with J gene TRBJ1-4; a possible D gene is TRBD1 (5 bases). The CDR3 region is CAWTQFGGTNEKLFF. CDR3 DNA sequence: TGTGCCTGGACCCAGTTCGGGGGAACTAATGAAAAACTGTTTTTT.